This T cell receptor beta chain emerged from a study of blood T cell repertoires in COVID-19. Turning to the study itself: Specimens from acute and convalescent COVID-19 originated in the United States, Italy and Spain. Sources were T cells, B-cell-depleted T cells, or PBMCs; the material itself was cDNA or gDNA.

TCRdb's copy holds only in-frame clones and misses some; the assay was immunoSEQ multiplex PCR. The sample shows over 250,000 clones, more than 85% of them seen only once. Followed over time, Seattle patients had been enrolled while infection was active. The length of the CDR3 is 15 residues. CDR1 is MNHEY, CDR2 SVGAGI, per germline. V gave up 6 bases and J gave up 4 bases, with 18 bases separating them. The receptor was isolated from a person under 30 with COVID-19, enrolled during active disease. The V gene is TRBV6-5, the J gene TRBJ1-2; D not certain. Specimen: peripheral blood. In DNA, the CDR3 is TGTGCCAGCAGCCCGAGTGGGATGAGGGCCTATGGCTACACCTTC. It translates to CASSPSGMRAYGYTF.